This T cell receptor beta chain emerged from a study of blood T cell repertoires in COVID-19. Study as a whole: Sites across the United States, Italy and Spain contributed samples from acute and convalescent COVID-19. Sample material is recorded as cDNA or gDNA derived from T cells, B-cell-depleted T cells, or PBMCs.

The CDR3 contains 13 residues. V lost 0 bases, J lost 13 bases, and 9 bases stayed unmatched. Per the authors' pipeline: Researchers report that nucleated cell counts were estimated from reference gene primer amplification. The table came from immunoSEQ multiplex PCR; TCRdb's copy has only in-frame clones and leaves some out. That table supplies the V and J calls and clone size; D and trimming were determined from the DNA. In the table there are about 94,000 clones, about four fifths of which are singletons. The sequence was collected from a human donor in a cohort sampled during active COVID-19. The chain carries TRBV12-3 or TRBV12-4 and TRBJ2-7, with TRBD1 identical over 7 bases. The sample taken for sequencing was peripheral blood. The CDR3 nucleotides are TGTGCCAGCAGTTTAGCGCTTACAGGGGCCTCCTACTTC. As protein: CASSLALTGASYF.